This is a list of T cell receptor beta chains from one sample in a study of neurological immune-mediated disorders. One entry per CDR3 protein, called by TCRdb with MiXCR from the 5' RACE reads. The sample carries approximately 85,000 distinct CDR3 sequences, 13% recorded once. Material: PBMCs. The receptors were gathered from a female donor with HTLV-1-associated myelopathy (HAM/TSP). CDR3s include the opening cysteine and the closing phenylalanine or tryptophan. A D gene is named only where the DNA matches it firmly. Size values are once, few and many counts, or a class for expanded clones, and some rows have none.

size	V	length	D	J	DNA	CDR3
many	TRBV15	15	TRBD1	TRBJ2-7	TGTGCCACCAGCAGAGACAGGGGGCTTACCTACGAGCAGTACTTC	CATSRDRGLTYEQYF
many	TRBV7-9	15	TRBD2	TRBJ2-5	TGTGCCAGCAGCCCAAGCGGGGGGCTCGGAGAGACCCAGTACTTC	CASSPSGGLGETQYF
many	TRBV7-2	15	NA	TRBJ2-7	TGTGCCAGCAGCTTAGATGGGGGTGCGCTAGTGAGGTCGTACTTC	CASSLDGGALVRSYF
many	TRBV20-1	15	TRBD2	TRBJ2-3	TGCAGTGCAATAAGGCGGACTAGCGGGGTAGATACGCAGTATTTT	CSAIRRTSGVDTQYF
many	TRBV5-1	14	NA	TRBJ2-5	TGCGCCAGCACCCATACTGGGGGCCAAGAGACCCAGTACTTC	CASTHTGGQETQYF
many	TRBV24-1	18	NA	TRBJ2-1	TGTGCCACCAGTGACCCACCCGGTCGGGATAATATGGCGGGTGAGCAGTTCTTC	CATSDPPGRDNMAGEQFF
many	TRBV20-1	12	NA	TRBJ1-5	TGCAGTGCTAGCCTCAACAATCAGCCCCAGCATTTT	CSASLNNQPQHF
few	TRBV29-1	15	NA	TRBJ1-2	TGCAGCGTTGAAGATGGTGCCGCCAGTAACTATGGCTACACCTTC	CSVEDGAASNYGYTF
many	TRBV28	12	NA	TRBJ2-2	TGTGCGTCAGGGGCGAACACCGGGGAGCTGTTTTTT	CASGANTGELFF
many	TRBV3-1	15	NA	TRBJ1-2	TGTGCCAGCAGCCAAGCGCTGGGGGTCGTCTATGGCTACACCTTC	CASSQALGVVYGYTF
many	TRBV6-1	15	NA	TRBJ2-7	TGTGCCAGCATCTTTGGCCCGGGACATACCTACGAGCAGTACTTC	CASIFGPGHTYEQYF
NA	TRBV6-5	15	NA	TRBJ2-2	TGTGCCAGCAGTTACTCCTTAGGCACCTCCGGGGAGCTGTTTTTT	CASSYSLGTSGELFF
many	TRBV7-2	15	TRBD1	TRBJ1-1	TGTGCCAGCAGCAGATGGACAGGGGCTAACACTGAAGCTTTCTTT	CASSRWTGANTEAFF
many	TRBV2	12	NA	TRBJ2-5	TGTGCCAGCATAGGGTCCCGAGAGACCCAGTACTTC	CASIGSRETQYF
NA	TRBV7-9	14	NA	TRBJ2-7	TGTGCCAGCAGCCCCACCGGTCGTCACTACGAGCAGTACTTC	CASSPTGRHYEQYF
many	TRBV6-1	14	NA	TRBJ2-2	TGTGCCAGCAGTGGGGCAGGTAGTCACGGGGAGCTGTTTTTT	CASSGAGSHGELFF
many	TRBV10-3	13	NA	TRBJ2-1	TGTGCCATCAGCGGGACCCATTCCAATGAGCAGTTCTTC	CAISGTHSNEQFF
few	TRBV27	12	NA	TRBJ2-7	TGTGCCAGCAGTAAGGAGGGTTCTGAGCAGTACTTC	CASSKEGSEQYF
NA	TRBV24-1	14	TRBD1	TRBJ2-2	TGTGCCACCAGTGGGACAGGGGACACCGGGGAGCTGTTTTTT	CATSGTGDTGELFF
few	TRBV20-1	13	NA	TRBJ1-2	TGCAGTGCTAGAGACAGGTCCTCGGGTGGCTACACCTTC	CSARDRSSGGYTF
NA	TRBV29-1	14	NA	TRBJ2-1	TGCAGCGTTTATCATCTGGGGGGAAACAATGAGCAGTTCTTC	CSVYHLGGNNEQFF
many	TRBV5-1	16	TRBD2	TRBJ2-5	TGCGCCAGCAGCCCGGGACTAGCGGGGGGGCAAGAGACCCAGTACTTC	CASSPGLAGGQETQYF
many	TRBV10-3	15	TRBD2	TRBJ2-2	TGTGCCTCGGCCTATACTAGCGTCTTCGGCGGGGAGCTGTTTTTT	CASAYTSVFGGELFF
NA	TRBV12-3/TRBV12-4	15	NA	TRBJ1-4	TGTGCCAGCAGTTTGCGCCCAGGTTATGGGGAAAAACTGTTTTTT	CASSLRPGYGEKLFF
many	TRBV29-1	13	TRBD1	TRBJ1-1	TGCAGCGTTGGACAGGGAGTGGACACTGAAGCTTTCTTT	CSVGQGVDTEAFF
many	TRBV7-2	14	NA	TRBJ2-7	TGTGCCAGCAGCTTAGGACAGCTTACCTACGAGCAGTACTTC	CASSLGQLTYEQYF
many	TRBV5-1	16	TRBD2	TRBJ2-5	TGCGCCAGCAGCCATGGACTAGCGGGGCATCAAGAGACCCAGTACTTC	CASSHGLAGHQETQYF
many	TRBV6-4	14	NA	TRBJ2-2	TGTGCCAGCAGTGACTACCCGGACACCGGGGAGCTGTTTTTT	CASSDYPDTGELFF
many	TRBV9	15	NA	TRBJ1-3	TGTGCCAGCAGCGGGTCCGTGGTGGCTGGAAACACCATATATTTT	CASSGSVVAGNTIYF
many	TRBV4-2	16	NA	TRBJ2-7	TGTGCCAGCAGCCAAGAGATCGGGACTCGTTGGGGCGAGCAGTACTTC	CASSQEIGTRWGEQYF
many	TRBV11-1	15	TRBD1	TRBJ2-7	TGTGCCAGCAGCCGGGGACAGGGGCGAACCTACGAGCAGTACTTC	CASSRGQGRTYEQYF
NA	TRBV20-1	14	TRBD2	TRBJ2-1	TGCAGTGCAGAGCTAGCGGGGGGGCAAAATGAGCAGTTCTTC	CSAELAGGQNEQFF
NA	TRBV5-4	12	TRBD1	TRBJ1-1	TGTGCCAGCAGCTTAGGGACAGATGAAGCTTTCTTT	CASSLGTDEAFF